The source of this T cell receptor (beta chain) is a study of blood T cell repertoires in COVID-19. In the study overall: The United States, Italy and Spain were the sources of the acute and convalescent COVID-19 samples. PBMCs, B-cell-depleted T cells, or T cells were the source of the cDNA or gDNA that made up the material.

V dropped 1 base and J dropped 8 bases, with 11 bases sitting between them. Germline loops: CDR1 SGHDN, CDR2 FVKESK. The CDR3 contains 14 residues. In the original processing: Nucleated cell counts were estimated from reference gene primer amplification. TCRdb's copy holds only in-frame clones and misses some; the assay was immunoSEQ multiplex PCR. The D gene and trimming were derived from the DNA, and the V and J assignments and clone size from that table. The sample includes 80,000 to 130,000 clones, roughly 90% of them seen just once. This chain joins TRBV14 and TRBJ2-2, with D perhaps matching TRBD2 (5 bases). The sequence came from a man aged 55 to 69 with acute or convalescent COVID-19. What was sequenced was peripheral blood. The CDR3 loop reads CASSQVPGIGELFF. DNA of the CDR3: TGTGCCAGCAGCCAAGTGCCCGGGATAGGGGAGCTGTTTTTT.